This T cell receptor beta chain was retrieved from a study of cytomegalovirus exposure and HLA in healthy donors. Study-level background: Some 85 million unique TCRs, all from HLA-typed donors, were included in an early release of the data. Study results and limitations: Most of the TCR beta V segments (in an earlier analysis) were productive either about 87% or about 30% of the time. When a later analysis was performed, an Asian-associated ancestry cluster reportedly had fewer N-insertions than the roughly 640-donor mean.

Vbeta (60) and Jbeta (13) primers were used in the PCR. Method: immunoSEQ multiplex PCR; TCRdb's copy keeps in-frame clones and lacks some. Here the sample spans 64,000 or so clones, about 70% being singletons. The junction had 11 bases not matched to a gene; V was cut back by 4 bases and J by 6 bases. This CDR3 comprises 16 residues. Germline assignment: CDR1 SNHLY and CDR2 FYNNEI. As concerns this clone: Its target is not known.

This sequence originates from a woman aged 50 to 60 in good health and CMV-seropositive. V and J are TRBV2 and TRBJ2-1, with 8 bases aligning to TRBD2. The source material was PBMCs. For the CDR3, the DNA is TGTGCCAGCAGTGTTCGAACTAGCGGCCCAGCCAATGAGCAGTTCTTC. It yields the protein CASSVRTSGPANEQFF. Full variable domain (missing parts from reference TRBV2 and TRBJ2-1): EPEVTQTPSHQVTQMGQEVILRCVPISNHLYFYWYRQILGQKVEFLVSFYNNEISEKSEIFDDQFSVERPDGSNFTLKIRSTKLEDSAMYFCASSVRTSGPANEQFFGPGTRLTVL.